The rows below give T cell receptor beta chains drawn from one sample of a study of blood T cell repertoires in COVID-19. This table comes from immunoSEQ multiplex PCR, and its TCRdb copy is limited to in-frame clones, with some not included. The top ten clones hold around 6.5% of a sample with about 85,000 clones, approximately 83% of them seen once. The sample taken for sequencing was peripheral blood. These receptors came from a man in his 60s with acute or convalescent COVID-19. Both conserved end residues are part of each CDR3. D genes are given only for firm matches. A clone size is listed for some rows: how often the clone was seen (once, few, many), or a class if it is expanded.

d_call	clone_size	v_call	j_call	cdr3_aa	cdr3_nt
-	-	TRBV7-2	TRBJ2-7	CASSASAGYTYEQYF	TGTGCCAGCAGCGCGTCGGCGGGTTACACCTACGAGCAGTACTTC
-	-	TRBV19	TRBJ1-3	CASSIAITSGNTIYF	TGTGCCAGTAGTATAGCTATAACCTCTGGAAACACCATATATTTT
-	few	TRBV29-1	TRBJ2-5	CSVEVGPRVQETQYF	TGCAGCGTTGAAGTGGGCCCCAGGGTACAAGAGACCCAGTACTTC
TRBD1	once	TRBV6-5	TRBJ1-4	CASSYLRTGKEKLFF	TGTGCCAGCAGTTACTTACGGACAGGGAAAGAAAAACTGTTTTTT
-	-	TRBV30	TRBJ1-2	CAWSHGAGYTF	TGTGCCTGGAGTCATGGGGCCGGCTACACCTTC
-	few	TRBV7-2	TRBJ1-1	CASSSRGTNTEAFF	TGTGCCAGCAGCTCCCGGGGGACGAACACTGAAGCTTTCTTT
TRBD1	-	TRBV6-5	TRBJ1-2	CASSLGQGRAYGYTF	TGTGCCAGCAGTCTAGGACAGGGGAGGGCCTATGGCTACACCTTC
-	once	TRBV5-4	TRBJ2-5	CASSLVAGETQYF	TGTGCCAGCAGCTTGGTAGCTGGGGAGACCCAGTACTTC
-	-	TRBV5-8	TRBJ1-6	CASSLTEGPLHF	TGTGCCAGCAGCTTGACGGAGGGACCCCTCCACTTT
-	-	TRBV29-1	TRBJ1-1	CSVGGRWEAFF	TGCAGCGTCGGGGGGAGATGGGAAGCTTTCTTT
-	-	TRBV6-5	TRBJ1-1	CASSQNRDTEAFF	TGTGCCAGCAGTCAAAACAGGGACACTGAAGCTTTCTTT
-	-	TRBV2	TRBJ2-2	CASKAGETGELFF	TGTGCCAGCAAGGCAGGGGAAACCGGGGAGCTGTTTTTT
TRBD1	-	TRBV5-5	TRBJ1-2	CASSPETGGFYGYTF	TGTGCCAGCAGCCCAGAGACAGGGGGGTTCTATGGCTACACCTTC
-	-	TRBV24-1	TRBJ2-2	CATSVSGVDTGELFF	TGTGCCACCAGTGTTTCGGGGGTCGACACCGGGGAGCTGTTTTTT